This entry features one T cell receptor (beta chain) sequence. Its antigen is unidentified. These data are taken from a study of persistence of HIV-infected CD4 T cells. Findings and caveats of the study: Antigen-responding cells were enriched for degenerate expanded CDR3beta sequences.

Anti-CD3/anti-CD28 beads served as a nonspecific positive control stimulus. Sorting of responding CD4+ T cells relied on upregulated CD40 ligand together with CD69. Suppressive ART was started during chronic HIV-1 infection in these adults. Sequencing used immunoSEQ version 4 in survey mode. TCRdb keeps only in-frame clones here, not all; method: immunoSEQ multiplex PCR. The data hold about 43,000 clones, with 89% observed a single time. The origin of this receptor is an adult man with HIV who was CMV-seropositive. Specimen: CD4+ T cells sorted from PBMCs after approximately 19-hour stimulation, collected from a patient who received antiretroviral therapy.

The CDR3 here is CASTLDRRGTEAFF. CDR3 nucleotides: TGTGCCAGTACCTTGGACCGGAGGGGAACCGAAGCTTTCTTT. The chain is built from TRBV19 and TRBJ1-1, with D perhaps matching TRBD1 (5 bases). Trimming removed 7 bases from V and 8 bases from J, with 20 bases in between. The length of the CDR3 is 14 residues. CDR1 is LNHDA, CDR2 SQIVND, per germline (reference sequence).